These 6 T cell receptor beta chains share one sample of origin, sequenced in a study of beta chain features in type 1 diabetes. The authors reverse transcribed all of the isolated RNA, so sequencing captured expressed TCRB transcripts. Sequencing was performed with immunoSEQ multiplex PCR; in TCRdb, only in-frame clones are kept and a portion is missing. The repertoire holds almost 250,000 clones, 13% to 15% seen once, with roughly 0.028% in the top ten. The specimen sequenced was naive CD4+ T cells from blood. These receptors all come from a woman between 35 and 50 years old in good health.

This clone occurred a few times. The CDR3 loop is CASSLFYEQYF. The CDR3 nucleotides read TGTGCCAGCAGCCTCTTCTACGAGCAGTACTTC. The V call is TRBV6-5, the J call TRBJ2-7; D gene uncertain. V was cut by 6 bases and J by 3 bases, with 6 bases left in between. This CDR3 region has 11 residues. In germline, CDR1 is MNHEY, CDR2 SVGAGI.

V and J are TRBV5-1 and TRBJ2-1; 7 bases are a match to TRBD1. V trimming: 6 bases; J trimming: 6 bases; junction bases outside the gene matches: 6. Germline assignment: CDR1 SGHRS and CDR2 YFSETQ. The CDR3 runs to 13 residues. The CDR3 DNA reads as TGCGCCAGCAACGACAGGGTCGGCAATGAGCAGTTCTTC. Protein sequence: CASNDRVGNEQFF.

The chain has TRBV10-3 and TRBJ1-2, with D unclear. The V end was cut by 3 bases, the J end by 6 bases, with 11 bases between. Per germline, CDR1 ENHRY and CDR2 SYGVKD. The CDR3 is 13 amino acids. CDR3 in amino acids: CAISDARLDGYTF. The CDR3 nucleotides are TGTGCCATCAGTGACGCCAGGTTAGATGGCTACACCTTC.

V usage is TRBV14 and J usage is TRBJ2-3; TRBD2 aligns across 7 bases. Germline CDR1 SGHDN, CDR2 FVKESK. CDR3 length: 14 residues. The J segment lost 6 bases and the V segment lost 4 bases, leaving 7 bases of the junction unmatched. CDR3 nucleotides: TGTGCCAGCAGCCGGGGGGGGATCCGGGATACGCAGTATTTT. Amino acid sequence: CASSRGGIRDTQYF.

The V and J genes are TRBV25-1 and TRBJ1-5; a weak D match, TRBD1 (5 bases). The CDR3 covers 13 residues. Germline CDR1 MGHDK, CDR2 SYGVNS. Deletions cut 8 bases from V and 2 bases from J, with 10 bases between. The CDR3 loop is CASRGDGNQPQHF. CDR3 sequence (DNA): TGTGCCAGCCGGGGGGATGGCAATCAGCCCCAGCATTTT. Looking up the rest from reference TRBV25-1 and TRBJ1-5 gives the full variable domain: EADIYQTPRYLVIGTGKKITLECSQTMGHDKMYWYQQDPGMELHLIHYSYGVNSTEKGDLSSESTVSRIRTEHFPLTLESARPSHTSQYLCASRGDGNQPQHFGDGTRLSIL.

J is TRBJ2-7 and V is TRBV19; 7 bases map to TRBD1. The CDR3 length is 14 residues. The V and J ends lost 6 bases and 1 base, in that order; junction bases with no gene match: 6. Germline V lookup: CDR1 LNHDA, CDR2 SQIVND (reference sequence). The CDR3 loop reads CASRKRTGSYEQYF. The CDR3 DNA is TGTGCCAGTAGGAAGAGGACAGGATCCTACGAGCAGTACTTC.